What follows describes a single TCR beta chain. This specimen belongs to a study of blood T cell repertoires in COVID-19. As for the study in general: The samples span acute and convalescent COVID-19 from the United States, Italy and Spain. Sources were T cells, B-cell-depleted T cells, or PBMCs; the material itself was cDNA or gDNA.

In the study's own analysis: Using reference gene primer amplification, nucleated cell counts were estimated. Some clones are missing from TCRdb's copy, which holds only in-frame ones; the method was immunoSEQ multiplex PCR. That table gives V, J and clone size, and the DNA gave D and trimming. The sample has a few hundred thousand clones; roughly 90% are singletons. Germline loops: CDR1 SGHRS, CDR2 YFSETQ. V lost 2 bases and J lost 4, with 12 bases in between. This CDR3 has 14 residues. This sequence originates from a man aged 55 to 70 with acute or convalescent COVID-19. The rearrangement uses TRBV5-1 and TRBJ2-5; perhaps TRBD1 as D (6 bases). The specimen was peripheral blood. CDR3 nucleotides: TGCGCCAGCAGCTTCCCAGGGGCTTTAGAGACCCAGTACTTC. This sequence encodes CASSFPGALETQYF. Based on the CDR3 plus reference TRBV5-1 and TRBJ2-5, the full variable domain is KAGVTQTPRYLIKTRGQQVTLSCSPISGHRSVSWYQQTPGQGLQFLFEYFSETQRNKGNFPGRFSGRQFSNSRSEMNVSTLELGDSALYLCASSFPGALETQYFGPGTRLLVL.